The 32 T cell receptor beta chains reported below all come from one sample, sequenced in a study of OX40 agonist ivuxolimab in advanced cancers. The method was immunoSEQ multiplex PCR; TCRdb's version includes in-frame clones alone and lacks a portion of them. This sample carries some 41,000 clones, 89% of them seen once, and the ten largest clones take approximately 0.62%. This sample comprised CD4+ or CD8+ T cells sorted from blood, obtained in a trial of the OX40 agonist ivuxolimab. The receptors were gathered from an adult with an advanced solid tumor such as melanoma, head and neck, liver or kidney cancer.

The J gene is TRBJ2-1, the V gene TRBV5-1; 9 bases are shared with TRBD1. Trimming at V came to 3 bases and at J to 6 bases, leaving 4 bases not matched to a gene. The CDR3 spans 14 residues. Per germline, CDR1 SGHRS and CDR2 YFSETQ. The chain's CDR3 is CASSWGQGGNEQFF. The DNA for the CDR3 is TGCGCCAGCAGCTGGGGACAGGGAGGCAATGAGCAGTTCTTC. The full variable domain, rest sourced from reference TRBV5-1 and TRBJ2-1, is KAGVTQTPRYLIKTRGQQVTLSCSPISGHRSVSWYQQTPGQGLQFLFEYFSETQRNKGNFPGRFSGRQFSNSRSEMNVSTLELGDSALYLCASSWGQGGNEQFFGPGTRLTVL.

The chain links TRBV5-4 to TRBJ2-7; D assignment may be TRBD1 or TRBD2 (5 bases each). Germline CDR1 is SGHNT and CDR2 is YYREEE (reference sequence). Trimming shortened V by 7 bases and J by 0 bases, and 11 bases separated the two germline ends. The CDR3 loop spans 13 amino acids. CDR3 sequence: CASGGPSSYEQYF. The CDR3 coding sequence is TGTGCCAGCGGGGGACCCTCCTCCTACGAGCAGTACTTC.

The chain has TRBV19 and TRBJ1-1; D might be TRBD1 (6 bases). Germline CDR1 LNHDA, CDR2 SQIVND (reference sequence). The ends were cut back, 6 bases at V and 5 bases at J, with 16 bases in the middle. The CDR3 runs 14 residues. CDR3 coding DNA: TGTGCCAGTAGAGCTGATGGGGGCGGGACTGAAGCTTTCTTT. Translating gives CASRADGGGTEAFF.

V is TRBV6-5 and J is TRBJ1-4; D may be TRBD1 (5 bases). CDR3 size: 13 residues. CDR1 MNHEY and CDR2 SVGAGI come from the germline V gene. Trimming removed 6 bases at V and 7 bases at J, with 12 bases between. The DNA of the CDR3 is TGTGCCAGCAGACCCGAGCAGGGTGAAAAACTGTTTTTT. Its protein is CASRPEQGEKLFF.

The chain employs TRBV7-2 and TRBJ2-5, with TRBD2 matching 10 bases. Germline lookup yields CDR1 SGHTA and CDR2 FQGNSA. The CDR3 loop spans 16 amino acids. The trim removed 5 bases at V and 1 base at J, leaving 7 bases unmatched. The DNA of the CDR3 is TGTGCCAGCAGCCAAGATGGACTAGCGGCCCAAGAGACCCAGTACTTC. Translation: CASSQDGLAAQETQYF. The full variable domain, in which reference TRBV7-2 and TRBJ2-5 provide the parts outside the CDR3, is GAGVSQSPSNKVTEKGKDVELRCDPISGHTALYWYRQSLGQGLEFLIYFQGNSAPDKSGLPSDRFSAERTGGSVSTLTIQRTQQEDSAVYLCASSQDGLAAQETQYFGPGTRLLVL.

The chain carries TRBV18 and TRBJ1-1; D uncertain. The length of the CDR3 is 14 residues. The V gene's germline CDR1 is KGHSH and CDR2 LQKENI. V was pared by 3 bases and J by 1 base, with 9 bases between. The CDR3 nucleotides are TGTGCCAGCTCACCGGGATCCAGGAACACTGAAGCTTTCTTT. This codes for CASSPGSRNTEAFF. Together with reference TRBV18 and TRBJ1-1, the CDR3 gives the full variable domain: NAGVMQNPRHLVRRRGQEARLRCSPMKGHSHVYWYRQLPEEGLKFMVYLQKENIIDESGMPKERFSAEFPKEGPSILRIQQVVRGDSAAYFCASSPGSRNTEAFFGQGTRLTVV.

The rearrangement joins TRBV5-8 to TRBJ2-2; D not resolved. This CDR3 spans 15 amino acids. V was clipped by 6 bases and J by 1 base, with 13 bases between them. CDR1 is SGHTS and CDR2 is YDEGEE in the germline V gene. The CDR3 protein is CASTPWGLNTGELFF. CDR3 coding DNA: TGTGCCAGCACCCCCTGGGGATTGAACACCGGGGAGCTGTTTTTT. Complete variable domain (other parts from reference TRBV5-8 and TRBJ2-2): EAGVTQSPTHLIKTRGQQATLRCSPISGHTSVYWYQQALGLGLQFLLWYDEGEERNRGNFPPRFSGRQFPNYSSELNVNALELEDSALYLCASTPWGLNTGELFFGEGSRLTVL.

The V and J genes are TRBV5-4 and TRBJ2-2; weak D call: TRBD2 (6 bases). The CDR3 is made up of 14 amino acids. Trimming removed 0 bases at V and 7 bases at J, with 10 bases between. Germline CDR1 reads SGHNT; CDR2 reads YYREEE (reference sequence). Here the CDR3 reads CASSLGSGGGELFF. The CDR3 bases are TGTGCCAGCAGCTTGGGGTCCGGGGGCGGGGAGCTGTTTTTT.

V and J are TRBV5-1 and TRBJ1-5, with 9 bases lining up with TRBD1. The CDR3 has 14 residues. Germline V CDR1 and CDR2: SGHRS, YFSETQ. V lost 0 bases to trimming and J lost 6 bases; unmatched junction nucleotides: 1. CDR3 DNA sequence: TGCGCCAGCAGCTTGGGACAGGGGGTTCAGCCCCAGCATTTT. Translation gives CASSLGQGVQPQHF.

This rearrangement joins TRBV19 to TRBJ1-3, with D maybe TRBD1 (5 bases). CDR1 is LNHDA and CDR2 is SQIVND in the germline V gene (reference sequence). The ends were cut back, 3 bases at V and 0 bases at J, with 18 bases in the middle. The CDR3 has 18 amino acids. In DNA form, the CDR3 reads TGTGCCAGTAGTATTCCTCCGGGACTTTCTCCCTCTGGAAACACCATATATTTT. Translating it yields CASSIPPGLSPSGNTIYF.

The CDR3 region is CASSRTGGNQPQHF. DNA of the CDR3: TGTGCCAGCAGCCGGACAGGGGGCAATCAGCCCCAGCATTTT. The chain recombines TRBV7-9 with TRBJ1-5, with TRBD1 identical over 9 bases. The CDR3 has 14 residues. The V gene end was trimmed by 5 bases and the J gene end by 2 bases; junction bases not matched to a gene: 1. The germline V gene encodes CDR1 SEHNR and CDR2 FQNEAQ (reference sequence).

This chain joins TRBV9 and TRBJ1-3; 7 bases align to TRBD1. V shed 5 bases and J 2 bases; nucleotides not matched to a gene: 7. The germline CDR1 and CDR2 sequences are SGDLS and YYNGEE. This CDR3 has 15 residues. DNA of the CDR3: TGTGCCAGCAGTGACAGGGTAAGGGCTGGAAACACCATATATTTT. This sequence encodes CASSDRVRAGNTIYF.

The chain has TRBV19 and TRBJ2-5; possibly TRBD2 for D (7 bases). Trimming pared 8 bases from V and 5 bases from J, leaving 24 bases between. This CDR3 contains 16 residues. CDR1 is LNHDA, CDR2 SQIVND, per germline (reference sequence). CDR3 sequence reads: CASRKGGVREMETQYF. CDR3 nucleotides: TGTGCCAGTCGCAAGGGGGGGGTACGGGAGATGGAGACCCAGTACTTC.

The chain joins TRBV6-4 to TRBJ1-5; TRBD1 agrees at 8 bases. Germline trimming cut 4 bases from V and 7 bases from J; bases unmatched to any gene: 18. The germline V gene has CDR1 MRHNA and CDR2 SNTAGT. The CDR3 is made up of 18 amino acids. The CDR3 here is CASSGTIRRTGRGQPQHF. The CDR3 coding sequence is TGTGCCAGCAGTGGAACAATTCGTAGGACAGGGAGGGGACAGCCCCAGCATTTT.

J is TRBJ2-7 and V is TRBV11-2, with a weak D call TRBD2 (6 bases). The CDR3 loop spans 15 amino acids. V gave up 1 base and J gave up 6 bases, with 16 bases separating them. The germline V gene encodes CDR1 SGHAT and CDR2 FQNNGV. The CDR3 is CASSLVLGLDSEQYF. The DNA for the CDR3 is TGTGCCAGCAGCTTAGTGTTGGGACTGGATTCCGAGCAGTACTTC.

J is TRBJ1-2 and V is TRBV12-1; TRBD1, as called in the table, went unchecked against the DNA. TRBV12-1 is recorded as a pseudogene. The CDR3 is 16 amino acids. CDR3 residues: CASSTPGTGGDYGYTF. The CDR3, as DNA: TGTGCCAGCAGCACACCCGGGACAGGGGGCGACTATGGCTACACCTTC.

V is TRBV10-3 and J is TRBJ2-4; 11 bases agree with TRBD2. The CDR3 is made up of 14 amino acids. Germline CDR1 and CDR2: ENHRY and SYGVKD. V lost 6 bases to trimming and J lost 8 bases; unmatched junction nucleotides: 6. CDR3 coding DNA: TGTGCCATCAGACGTAGCGGGGGGGCCTACATTCAGTACTTC. Translating gives CAIRRSGGAYIQYF.

V and J are TRBV29-1 and TRBJ1-2; the D is unclear. The CDR3 extends over 13 amino acids. Trimming left V 2 bases short and J 4 bases short, with 11 bases between. The germline V gene encodes CDR1 SQVTM and CDR2 ANQGSEA. CDR3 bases: TGCAGCGTTGAAATCGGAGGGCCCTATGGCTACACCTTC. Translation gives CSVEIGGPYGYTF. Full variable domain (remainder filled in from reference TRBV29-1 and TRBJ1-2): SAVISQKPSRDICQRGTSLTIQCQVDSQVTMMFWYRQQPGQSLTLIATANQGSEATYESGFVIDKFPISRPNLTFSTLTVSNMSPEDSSIYLCSVEIGGPYGYTFGSGTRLTVV.

The chain carries TRBV11-3 and TRBJ1-1; D perhaps matches TRBD1 (5 bases). This CDR3 is built from 17 residues. The V end lost 2 bases, the J end lost 0 bases, and 16 bases lay between the germline ends. Germline CDR1 and CDR2: SGHNT and YENEEA. CDR3 region: CASSLPSGTLMNTEAFF. CDR3 coding DNA: TGTGCCAGCAGCTTACCTAGCGGGACGCTCATGAACACTGAAGCTTTCTTT.

The chain links TRBV6-1 to TRBJ1-2; no definite D call. V gave up 3 bases and J gave up 4 bases, with 3 bases separating them. The CDR3 extends over 11 amino acids. CDR1 and CDR2 from the germline V gene are MNHNS and SASEGT. The DNA of the CDR3 is TGTGCCAGCAGTGAGGGCTATGGCTACACCTTC. Translating it yields CASSEGYGYTF.

The rearrangement links TRBV15 to TRBJ1-5; TRBD1 is a possible D gene (5 bases). Deletions cut 0 bases from V and 5 bases from J, with 11 bases between. From germline, CDR1 is LNHNV and CDR2 YYDKDF (reference sequence). The CDR3 has 15 residues. In DNA, the CDR3 is TGTGCCACCAGCAGAGATCAGGGAGGTTATCAGCCCCAGCATTTT. It specifies CATSRDQGGYQPQHF.

The chain is built from TRBV7-3 and TRBJ2-4; 15 positions agree with TRBD2. Per the germline V gene, CDR1 is SGHTA and CDR2 is FQGTGA. This CDR3 spans 15 amino acids. V shed 5 bases and J 6 bases; nucleotides not matched to a gene: 2. The chain's CDR3 is CASSQGLAGGNIQYF. CDR3 nucleotide sequence: TGTGCCAGCAGCCAGGGACTAGCGGGGGGAAACATTCAGTACTTC.

J is TRBJ2-1 and V is TRBV7-6; D call uncertain. Trimming shortened V by 1 base and J by 3 bases, and 10 bases separated the two germline ends. This CDR3 has 15 residues. Germline CDR1 SGHVS, CDR2 FNYEAQ. Here the CDR3 reads CASSLDSQNYNEQFF. The CDR3 DNA sequence: TGTGCCAGCAGCTTAGATTCACAAAACTACAATGAGCAGTTCTTC.

CDR3 in amino acids: CASRAGTDNSPLHF. In nucleotides, the CDR3 is TGTGCCAGCAGGGCCGGGACAGACAATTCACCCCTCCACTTT. V and J are TRBV25-1 and TRBJ1-6; 7 positions match TRBD1. V lost 6 bases to trimming and J lost 7 bases; unmatched junction nucleotides: 6. The CDR3 has 14 residues. Germline loops: CDR1 MGHDK, CDR2 SYGVNS.

Turning to this clone: One end of the junction fails to match germline, which may point to a read error. The genes are TRBV19 and TRBJ2-7; 8 bases fit TRBD2. CDR1 LNHDA and CDR2 SQIVND come from the germline V gene (reference sequence). The CDR3 has 12 residues. CDR3 protein: CPGRDKIYEQYF. The DNA of the CDR3 is TGCCCCGGGAGGGACAAAATCTACGAGCAGTACTTC.

Turning to this clone: This specimen includes other DNA sequences encoding the same CDR3. The chain uses TRBV9 and TRBJ1-6; the match to TRBD1 covers 8 bases. Germline-derived CDR1 and CDR2 are SGDLS and YYNGEE. This CDR3 region has 14 residues. Losses at the gene ends were 0 bases for V and 13 bases for J; bases not matched to a gene: 6. The DNA of the CDR3 is TGTGCCAGCAGCGTAGACCCGACAGGGGCGCCCCTCCACTTT. Residues: CASSVDPTGAPLHF.

The chain couples TRBV5-3 to TRBJ2-2, with 10 nucleotides matching TRBD2. TRBV5-3 falls under the ORF class, with uncertain function. The J segment lost 5 bases and the V segment lost 1 base, leaving 5 bases of the junction unmatched. The CDR3 contains 16 residues. CDR3: CARSLCPAGGTGELFF. The CDR3 DNA reads TGTGCCAGAAGCTTGTGCCCAGCGGGGGGGACCGGGGAGCTGTTTTTT.

This rearrangement joins TRBV7-2 to TRBJ2-2; tentatively, D is TRBD1 (5 bases). Germline CDR1 reads SGHTA; CDR2 reads FQGNSA. This CDR3 spans 15 amino acids. Trimming pared 2 bases from V and 3 bases from J, leaving 10 bases between. CDR3: CASSLRQGHTGELFF. CDR3 sequence (DNA): TGTGCCAGCAGCTTACGGCAGGGTCACACCGGGGAGCTGTTTTTT.

This chain joins TRBV13 and TRBJ1-2; D is unresolved. The CDR3 covers 14 residues. Trimming removed 4 bases from V and 4 bases from J, with 13 bases in between. Per the germline V gene, CDR1 is PRHDT and CDR2 is FYEKMQ (reference sequence). The CDR3 DNA reads as TGTGCCAGCAGCTCCACCGTCCTAGGCTATGGCTACACCTTC. Protein product: CASSSTVLGYGYTF.

The chain joins TRBV10-3 to TRBJ1-4, with a weak D call TRBD1 (5 bases). The germline gives CDR1 ENHRY, CDR2 SYGVKD. V was cut by 0 bases and J by 8 bases, with 10 bases left in between. CDR3 length: 14 amino acids. CDR3 DNA: TGTGCCATCAGTGAGTCGGGACTAAGGGAAAAACTGTTTTTT. Protein: CAISESGLREKLFF.

The chain employs TRBV6-5 and TRBJ1-3; D remains unclear. This CDR3 comprises 15 residues. V lost 0 bases and J lost 2, with 8 bases in between. Germline CDR1 reads MNHEY; CDR2 reads SVGAGI. The CDR3 loop reads CASSYSEGTGNTIYF. CDR3 nucleotide sequence: TGTGCCAGCAGTTACTCGGAGGGTACTGGAAACACCATATATTTT.

The chain has TRBV7-9 and TRBJ2-3, with D maybe TRBD2 (5 bases). V lost 5 bases to trimming and J lost 6 bases, with 15 bases between them. The CDR3 sequence is 14 residues long. Germline CDR1 reads SEHNR; CDR2 reads FQNEAQ (reference sequence). CDR3 residues: CASSLSLSEDTQYF. CDR3 nucleotides: TGTGCCAGCAGCCTTTCGCTTAGCGAGGATACGCAGTATTTT.